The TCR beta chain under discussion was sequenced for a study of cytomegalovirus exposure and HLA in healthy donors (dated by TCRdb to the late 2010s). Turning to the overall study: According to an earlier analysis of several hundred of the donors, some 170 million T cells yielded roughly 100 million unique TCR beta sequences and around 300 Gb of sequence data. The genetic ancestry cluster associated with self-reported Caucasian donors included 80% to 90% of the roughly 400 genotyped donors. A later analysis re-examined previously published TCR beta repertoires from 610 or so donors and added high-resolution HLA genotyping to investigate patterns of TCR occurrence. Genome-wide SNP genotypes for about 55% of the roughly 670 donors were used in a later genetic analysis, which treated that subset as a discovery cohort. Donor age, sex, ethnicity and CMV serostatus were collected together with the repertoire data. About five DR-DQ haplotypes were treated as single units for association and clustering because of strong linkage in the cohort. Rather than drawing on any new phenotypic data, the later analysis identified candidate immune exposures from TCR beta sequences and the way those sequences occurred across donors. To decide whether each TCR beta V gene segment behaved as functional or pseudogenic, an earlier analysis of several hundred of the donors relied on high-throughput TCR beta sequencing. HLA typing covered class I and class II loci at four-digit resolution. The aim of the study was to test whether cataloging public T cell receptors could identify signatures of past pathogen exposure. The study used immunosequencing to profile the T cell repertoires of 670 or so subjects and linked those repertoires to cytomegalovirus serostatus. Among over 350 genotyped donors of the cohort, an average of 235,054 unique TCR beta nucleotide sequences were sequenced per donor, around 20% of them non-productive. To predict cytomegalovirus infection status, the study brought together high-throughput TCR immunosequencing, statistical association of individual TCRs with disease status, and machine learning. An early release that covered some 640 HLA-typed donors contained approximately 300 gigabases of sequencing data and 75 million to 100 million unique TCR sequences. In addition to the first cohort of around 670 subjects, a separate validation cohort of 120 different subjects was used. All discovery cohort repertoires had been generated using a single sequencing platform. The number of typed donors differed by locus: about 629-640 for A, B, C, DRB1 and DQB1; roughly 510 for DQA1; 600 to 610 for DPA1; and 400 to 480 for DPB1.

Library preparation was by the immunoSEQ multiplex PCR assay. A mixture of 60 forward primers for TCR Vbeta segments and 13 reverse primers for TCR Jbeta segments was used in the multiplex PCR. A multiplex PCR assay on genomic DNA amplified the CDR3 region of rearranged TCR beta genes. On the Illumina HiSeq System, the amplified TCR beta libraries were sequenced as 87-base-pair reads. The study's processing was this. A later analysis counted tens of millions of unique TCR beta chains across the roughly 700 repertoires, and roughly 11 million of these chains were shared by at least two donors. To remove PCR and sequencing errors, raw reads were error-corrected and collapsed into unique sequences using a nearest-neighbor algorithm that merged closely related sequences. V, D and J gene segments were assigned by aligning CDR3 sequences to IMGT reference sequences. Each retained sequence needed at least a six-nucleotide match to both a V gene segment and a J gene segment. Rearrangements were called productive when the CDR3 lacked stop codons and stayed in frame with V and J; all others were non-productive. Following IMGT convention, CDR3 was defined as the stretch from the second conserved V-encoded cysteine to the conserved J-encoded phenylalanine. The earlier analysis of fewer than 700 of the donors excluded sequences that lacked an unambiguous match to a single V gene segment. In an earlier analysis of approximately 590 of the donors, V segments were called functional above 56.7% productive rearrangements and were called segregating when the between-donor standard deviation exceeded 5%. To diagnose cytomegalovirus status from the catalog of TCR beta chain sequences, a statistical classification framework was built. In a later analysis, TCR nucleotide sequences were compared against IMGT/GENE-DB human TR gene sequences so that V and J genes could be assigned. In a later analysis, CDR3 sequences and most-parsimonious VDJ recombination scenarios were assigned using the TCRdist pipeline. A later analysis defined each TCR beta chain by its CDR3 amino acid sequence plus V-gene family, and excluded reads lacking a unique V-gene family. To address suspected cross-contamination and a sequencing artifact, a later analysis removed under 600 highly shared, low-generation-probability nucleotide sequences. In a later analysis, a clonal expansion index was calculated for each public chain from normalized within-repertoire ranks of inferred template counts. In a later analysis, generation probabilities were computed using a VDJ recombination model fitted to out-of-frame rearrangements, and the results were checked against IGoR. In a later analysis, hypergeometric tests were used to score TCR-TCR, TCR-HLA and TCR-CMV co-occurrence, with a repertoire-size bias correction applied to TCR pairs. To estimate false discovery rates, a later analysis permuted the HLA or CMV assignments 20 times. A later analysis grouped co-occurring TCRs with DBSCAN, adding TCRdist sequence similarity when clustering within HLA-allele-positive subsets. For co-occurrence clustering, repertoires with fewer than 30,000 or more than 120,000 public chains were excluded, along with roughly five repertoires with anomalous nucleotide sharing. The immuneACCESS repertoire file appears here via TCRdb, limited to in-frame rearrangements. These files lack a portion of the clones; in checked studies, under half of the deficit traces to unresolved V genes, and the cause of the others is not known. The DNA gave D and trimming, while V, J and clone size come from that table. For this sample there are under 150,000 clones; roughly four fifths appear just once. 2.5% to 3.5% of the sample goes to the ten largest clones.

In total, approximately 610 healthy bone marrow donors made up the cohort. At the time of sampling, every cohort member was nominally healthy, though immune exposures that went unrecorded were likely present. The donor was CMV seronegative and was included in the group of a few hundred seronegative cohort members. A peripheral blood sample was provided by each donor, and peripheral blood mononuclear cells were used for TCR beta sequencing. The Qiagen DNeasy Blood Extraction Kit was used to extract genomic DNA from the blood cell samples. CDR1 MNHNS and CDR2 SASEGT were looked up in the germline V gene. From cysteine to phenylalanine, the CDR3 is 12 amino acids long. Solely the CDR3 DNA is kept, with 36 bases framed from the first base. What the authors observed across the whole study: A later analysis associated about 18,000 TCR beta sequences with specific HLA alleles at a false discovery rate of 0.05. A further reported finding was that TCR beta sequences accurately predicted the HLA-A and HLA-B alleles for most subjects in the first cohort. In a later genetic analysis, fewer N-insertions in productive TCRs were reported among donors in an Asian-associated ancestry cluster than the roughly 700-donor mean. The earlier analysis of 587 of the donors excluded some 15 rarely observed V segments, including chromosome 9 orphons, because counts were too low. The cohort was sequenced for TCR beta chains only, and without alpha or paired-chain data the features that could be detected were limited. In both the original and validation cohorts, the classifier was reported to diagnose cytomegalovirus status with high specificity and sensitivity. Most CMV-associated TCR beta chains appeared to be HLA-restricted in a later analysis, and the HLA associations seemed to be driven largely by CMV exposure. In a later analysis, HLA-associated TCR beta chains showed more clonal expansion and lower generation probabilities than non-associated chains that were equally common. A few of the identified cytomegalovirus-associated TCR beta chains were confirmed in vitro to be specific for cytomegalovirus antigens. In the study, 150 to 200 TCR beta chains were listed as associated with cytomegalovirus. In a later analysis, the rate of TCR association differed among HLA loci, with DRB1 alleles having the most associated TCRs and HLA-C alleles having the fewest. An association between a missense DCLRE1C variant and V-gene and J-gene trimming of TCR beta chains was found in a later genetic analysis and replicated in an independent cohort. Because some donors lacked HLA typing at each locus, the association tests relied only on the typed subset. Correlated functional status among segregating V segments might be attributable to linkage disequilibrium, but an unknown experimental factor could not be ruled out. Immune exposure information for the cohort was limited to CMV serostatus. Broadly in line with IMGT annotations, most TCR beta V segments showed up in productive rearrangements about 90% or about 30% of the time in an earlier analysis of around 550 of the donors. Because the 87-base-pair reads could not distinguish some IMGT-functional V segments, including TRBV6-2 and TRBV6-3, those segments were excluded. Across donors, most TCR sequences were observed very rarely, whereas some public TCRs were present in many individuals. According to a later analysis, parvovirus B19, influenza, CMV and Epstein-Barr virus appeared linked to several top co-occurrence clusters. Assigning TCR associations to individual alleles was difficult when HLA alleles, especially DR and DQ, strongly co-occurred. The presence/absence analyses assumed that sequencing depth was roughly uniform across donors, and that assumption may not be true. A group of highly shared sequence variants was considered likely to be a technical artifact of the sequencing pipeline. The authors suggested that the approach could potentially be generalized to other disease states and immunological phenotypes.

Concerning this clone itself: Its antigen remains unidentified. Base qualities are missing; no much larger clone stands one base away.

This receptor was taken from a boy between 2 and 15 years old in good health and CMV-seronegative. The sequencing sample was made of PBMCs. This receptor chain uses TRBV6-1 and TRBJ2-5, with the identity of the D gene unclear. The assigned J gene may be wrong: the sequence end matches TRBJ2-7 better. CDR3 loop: CASSGASYEQYF. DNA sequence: TGTGCCAGCAGTGGGGCCAGCTACGAGCAGTACTTC.